The 20 T cell receptor beta chains below come from one sample, sequenced in a study. TCRdb recomputed calls from the RT-PCR reads with MiXCR, one row per CDR3 protein. The table shows about 700,000 distinct CDR3 sequences, with 13% to 15% occurring only once. The sequenced sample was memory CD4+ T cells from blood. The receptors originated from a female donor in good health, serving as a healthy control.

The table lists this clonotype with a few counts. V usage is TRBV20-1 and J usage is TRBJ1-6, with 10 positions matching TRBD1. With V trimmed by 0 bases and J by 7 bases, 0 bases remained unmatched. Germline V gene lookup returns CDR1 DFQATT and CDR2 SNEGSKA (reference sequence). The CDR3 consists of 14 residues. The CDR3 sequence: CSAREGQGNSPLHF. The CDR3 DNA sequence: TGCAGTGCTAGAGAGGGACAGGGGAATTCACCCCTCCACTTT.

This clonotype was seen ten or more times. The chain joins TRBV7-2 to TRBJ2-3; D is undetermined. The V gene's germline CDR1 is SGHTA and CDR2 FQGNSA. The CDR3 spans 12 residues. The V and J ends lost 4 bases and 4 bases respectively, with 6 bases between them. In DNA, the CDR3 is TGTGCCAGCAGCTCCCGGGCAGATACGCAGTATTTT. Translation: CASSSRADTQYF.

This clonotype was observed a handful of times. J is TRBJ2-3 and V is TRBV25-1; D uncertain. This CDR3 contains 13 residues. Germline V gene lookup returns CDR1 MGHDK and CDR2 SYGVNS. Trimming left V 2 bases short and J 6 bases short, with 9 bases between. CDR3 nucleotides: TGTGCCAGCAGTGAAGTCCTTCGCGATACGCAGTATTTT. Translating gives CASSEVLRDTQYF.

The chain is built from TRBV27 and TRBJ1-6; 11 nucleotides match TRBD1. The germline V gene has CDR1 MNHEY and CDR2 SMNVEV (reference sequence). This CDR3 is built from 13 residues. The junction had 7 bases not matched to a gene; V was cut back by 7 bases and J by 14 bases. The CDR3 region is CASKFGTGGTLHF. CDR3 nucleotide sequence: TGTGCCAGCAAATTTGGGACAGGGGGTACCCTCCACTTT.

This clonotype was counted ten times or more. The rearrangement links TRBV20-1 to TRBJ2-1, with 10 bases aligning to TRBD2. Germline values: CDR1 DFQATT, CDR2 SNEGSKA (reference sequence). V shed 5 bases and J 3 bases; nucleotides not matched to a gene: 22. This CDR3 is 20 amino acids long. CDR3 residues: CSALAGVGVDDKINYNEQFF. CDR3 nucleotide sequence: TGCAGTGCTCTAGCGGGGGTAGGGGTTGACGATAAAATTAACTACAATGAGCAGTTCTTC.

J is TRBJ1-5 and V is TRBV7-9; possible D gene TRBD1, 5 bases. Trimming took 3 bases from V and 4 from J, leaving 19 bases between them. CDR3 size: 17 residues. CDR1 and CDR2 from the germline V gene are SEHNR and FQNEAQ (reference sequence). The CDR3 region is CASSLSGDSRANQPQHF. In DNA, the CDR3 is TGTGCCAGCAGCTTGTCGGGCGATTCCAGGGCGAATCAGCCCCAGCATTTT.

This clonotype was observed at least ten times. The rearrangement links TRBV20-1 to TRBJ2-2, with D tentatively TRBD1 (6 bases). V lost 2 bases and J lost 7, with 20 bases in between. Germline loops: CDR1 DFQATT, CDR2 SNEGSKA (reference sequence). The CDR3 extends over 16 amino acids. The CDR3 loop reads CSARPSLQGEGGELFF. CDR3 nucleotides: TGCAGTGCTAGACCCTCTTTACAGGGAGAGGGCGGGGAGCTGTTTTTT.

The sample holds many counts of this clonotype. The chain couples TRBV20-1 to TRBJ2-7; D may be TRBD1 (5 bases). This CDR3 is 14 amino acids long. V was clipped by 8 bases and J by 2 bases, with 19 bases between them. Germline loops: CDR1 DFQATT, CDR2 SNEGSKA (reference sequence). The CDR3 loop reads CSSLTGDVPYEQYF. The DNA of the CDR3 is TGCAGTTCTTTAACAGGCGACGTCCCCTACGAGCAGTACTTC.

This clonotype was recorded many times. The genes are TRBV5-6 and TRBJ2-3; 13 bases map to TRBD2. Germline V gene sequence: CDR1 SGHDT, CDR2 YYEEEE. This CDR3 is built from 16 residues. Trimming took 1 base from V and 5 from J; bases not matched to a gene: 4. In DNA form, the CDR3 reads TGTGCCAGCAGCTTGAGGACTAGCGGGAGTGTAGATACGCAGTATTTT. Translated: CASSLRTSGSVDTQYF. Complete variable domain (other parts from reference TRBV5-6 and TRBJ2-3): DAGVTQSPTHLIKTRGQQVTLRCSPKSGHDTVSWYQQALGQGPQFIFQYYEEEERQRGNFPDRFSGHQFPNYSSELNVNALLLGDSALYLCASSLRTSGSVDTQYFGPGTRLTVL.

The CDR3 DNA reads TGTGCCAGCAGCCAGCAGGGGGCAGCGAATGAGCAGTTCTTC. As protein: CASSQQGAANEQFF. The gene calls are TRBV7-2 and TRBJ2-1; 8 bases fit TRBD1. CDR3 length: 14 amino acids. Losses at the gene ends were 5 bases for V and 7 bases for J; bases not matched to a gene: 7. CDR1 is SGHTA and CDR2 is FQGNSA in the germline V gene.

This clonotype was counted ten times or more. The chain employs TRBV7-2 and TRBJ2-1, with 9 bases lining up with TRBD1. The V gene end was trimmed by 3 bases and the J gene end by 6 bases; junction bases not matched to a gene: 6. Germline V gene lookup returns CDR1 SGHTA and CDR2 FQGNSA. This CDR3 has 15 amino acids. The CDR3 region is CASSFYRGQGNEQFF. The CDR3 region has the DNA TGTGCCAGCAGCTTTTACAGGGGGCAGGGCAATGAGCAGTTCTTC.

The chain recombines TRBV7-6 with TRBJ1-1; D unresolved. The CDR3 totals 15 residues. In germline, CDR1 is SGHVS, CDR2 FNYEAQ. Trimming removed 2 bases from V and 5 bases from J, with 15 bases in between. CDR3 in DNA: TGTGCCAGCAGCTTACTGGCAAGGCGCGGTACTGAAGCTTTCTTT. This sequence encodes CASSLLARRGTEAFF.

This clonotype showed up many times. This chain uses TRBV6-5 with TRBJ2-7; 7 nucleotides match TRBD2. Germline V gene data show CDR1 as MNHEY and CDR2 as SVGAGI. The V segment lost 2 bases and the J segment 2 bases; nucleotides outside the gene matches: 6. The CDR3 is made up of 15 amino acids. CDR3 sequence: CASSYRRGGTYEQYF. For the CDR3, the DNA is TGTGCCAGCAGTTACCGCCGGGGAGGGACCTACGAGCAGTACTTC.

This clonotype was seen ten or more times. The chain uses TRBV6-5 and TRBJ2-3; maybe TRBD2 (6 bases). The CDR3 consists of 16 residues. V dropped 4 bases and J dropped 1 base, with 15 bases sitting between them. CDR1 MNHEY and CDR2 SVGAGI come from the germline V gene. For the CDR3, the DNA is TGTGCCAGCAGTTCGCCCGGGGGATTACGCACAGATACGCAGTATTTT. Translation: CASSSPGGLRTDTQYF.

This chain links TRBV6-2 or TRBV6-3 with TRBJ1-5; no firm D call. Trimming stripped 5 bases from V and 4 bases from J, with 15 bases between. The CDR3 has 15 residues. CDR1 is MNHEY, CDR2 SVGEGT, per germline. The CDR3 loop is CASSALSRSNQPQHF. In DNA, the CDR3 is TGTGCCAGCAGTGCGCTTAGCCGAAGTAATCAGCCCCAGCATTTT.

This clonotype was seen a handful of times. The chain employs TRBV3-1 and TRBJ1-1, with D tentatively TRBD1 (5 bases). V shed 1 base and J shed 6 bases, with 24 bases lying between them. The CDR3 contains 18 residues. Germline V gives CDR1 LGHDT, CDR2 YNNKEL (reference sequence). As DNA, the CDR3 is TGTGCCAGCAGCCAAGCATTCTCTCGGGGCCATTATAGCCCTGAAGCTTTCTTT. Its protein product is CASSQAFSRGHYSPEAFF.

The chain recombines TRBV7-3 with TRBJ2-4; TRBD2 matches at 10 bases. The CDR3 runs to 15 residues. J was trimmed by 6 bases and V by 4 bases; bases with no gene match: 6. Germline V gene sequence: CDR1 SGHTA, CDR2 FQGTGA. As DNA, the CDR3 is TGTGCCAGCAGCTCCCGAGCGGGAGGGGGAAACATTCAGTACTTC. Translated, it gives CASSSRAGGGNIQYF.

The V gene is TRBV6-5, the J gene TRBJ1-2; TRBD1 aligns across 8 bases. The CDR3 covers 15 residues. Per germline, CDR1 MNHEY and CDR2 SVGAGI. Unmatched junction bases numbered 9, after V lost 5 bases and J lost 4 bases. The CDR3 nucleotides read TGTGCCAGCAGTACCCAGGGGGCGAGGAGCTATGGCTACACCTTC. As protein: CASSTQGARSYGYTF.

The table lists this clonotype with a few counts. The V gene is TRBV6-1, the J gene TRBJ1-3; D may be TRBD1 (6 bases). Looked up from germline, CDR1 is MNHNS and CDR2 is SASEGT. The V gene lost 6 bases and the J gene lost 0 bases, with 9 bases spanning the gap. The CDR3 extends over 14 amino acids. The CDR3 nucleotides read TGTGCCAGCAGACTACAGGGCTCTGGAAACACCATATATTTT. This encodes CASRLQGSGNTIYF.

The sample holds a few counts of this clonotype. The CDR3, as DNA: TGCAGTGCCACGCGCGGGGCAGCTGCTAACCTCTATGGCTACACCTTC. It codes for CSATRGAAANLYGYTF. The chain carries TRBV20-1 and TRBJ1-2; a weak D match, TRBD1 (5 bases). Looked up from germline, CDR1 is DFQATT and CDR2 is SNEGSKA (reference sequence). The CDR3 has 16 residues. Between the trimmed V and J ends, which lost 6 bases and 4 bases, there was a span of 24 bases.